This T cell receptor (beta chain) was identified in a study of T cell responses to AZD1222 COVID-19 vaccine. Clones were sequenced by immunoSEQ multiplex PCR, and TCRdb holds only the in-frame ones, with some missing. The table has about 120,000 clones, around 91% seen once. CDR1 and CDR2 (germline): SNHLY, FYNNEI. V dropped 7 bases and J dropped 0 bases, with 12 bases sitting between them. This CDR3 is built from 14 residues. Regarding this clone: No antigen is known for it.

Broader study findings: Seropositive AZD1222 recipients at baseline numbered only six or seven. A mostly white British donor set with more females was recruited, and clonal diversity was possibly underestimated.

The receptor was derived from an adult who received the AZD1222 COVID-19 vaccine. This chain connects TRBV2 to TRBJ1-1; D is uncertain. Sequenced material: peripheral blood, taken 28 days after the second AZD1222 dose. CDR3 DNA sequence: TGTGCCAGCAAAGGGAGAGGAGTGAACACTGAAGCTTTCTTT. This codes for CASKGRGVNTEAFF.